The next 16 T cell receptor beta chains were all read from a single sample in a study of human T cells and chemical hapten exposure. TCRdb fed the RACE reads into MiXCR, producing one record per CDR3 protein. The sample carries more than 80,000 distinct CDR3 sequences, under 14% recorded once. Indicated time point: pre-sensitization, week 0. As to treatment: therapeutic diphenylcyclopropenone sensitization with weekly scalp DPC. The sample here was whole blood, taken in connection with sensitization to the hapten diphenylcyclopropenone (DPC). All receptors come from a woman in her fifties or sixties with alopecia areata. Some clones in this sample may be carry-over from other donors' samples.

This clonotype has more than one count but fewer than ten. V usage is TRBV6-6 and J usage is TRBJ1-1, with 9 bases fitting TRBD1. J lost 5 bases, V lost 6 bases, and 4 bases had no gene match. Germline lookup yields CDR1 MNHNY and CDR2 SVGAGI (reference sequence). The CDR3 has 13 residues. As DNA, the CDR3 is TGTGCCAGCAGGAAGGGACAGGGAACTGAAGCTTTCTTT. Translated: CASRKGQGTEAFF.

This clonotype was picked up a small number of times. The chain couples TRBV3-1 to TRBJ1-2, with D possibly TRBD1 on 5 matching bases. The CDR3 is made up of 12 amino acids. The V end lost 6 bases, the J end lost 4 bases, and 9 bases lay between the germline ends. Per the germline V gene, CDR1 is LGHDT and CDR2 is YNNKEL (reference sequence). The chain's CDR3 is CASSHDSYGYTF. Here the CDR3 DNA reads TGTGCCAGCAGTCACGACAGCTATGGCTACACCTTC.

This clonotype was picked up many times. The CDR3 here is CASSHTGTGDQPQHF. The CDR3 nucleotides read TGTGCCAGCTCACATACCGGGACAGGGGATCAGCCCCAGCATTTT. The chain has TRBV18 and TRBJ1-5, with TRBD1 matching over 10 bases. CDR1 is KGHSH, CDR2 LQKENI, per germline. Germline trimming cut 4 bases from V and 5 bases from J; bases unmatched to any gene: 5. This CDR3 has 15 amino acids.

The CDR3, as DNA: TGTGCCTGGAGCCGGGACAGGTATAATTCACCCCTCCACTTT. It specifies CAWSRDRYNSPLHF. The V and J genes are TRBV30 and TRBJ1-6, with 8 bases identical to TRBD1. The CDR3 has 14 residues. Trimming removed 3 bases from V and 4 bases from J; junction bases left unmatched: 2. Germline CDR1 GTSNPN, CDR2 SVGIG (reference sequence).

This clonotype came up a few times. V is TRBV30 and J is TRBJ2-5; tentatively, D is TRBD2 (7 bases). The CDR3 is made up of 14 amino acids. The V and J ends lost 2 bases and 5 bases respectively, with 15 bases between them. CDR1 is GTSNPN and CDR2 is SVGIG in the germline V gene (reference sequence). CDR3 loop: CAWSNIGGPETQYF. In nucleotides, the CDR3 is TGTGCCTGGAGTAACATCGGGGGGCCGGAGACCCAGTACTTC.

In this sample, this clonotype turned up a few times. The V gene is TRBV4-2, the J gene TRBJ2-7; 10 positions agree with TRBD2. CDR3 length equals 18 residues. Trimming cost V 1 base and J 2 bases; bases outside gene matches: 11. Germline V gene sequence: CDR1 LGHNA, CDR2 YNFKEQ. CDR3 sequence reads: CASSQGRWEAGGPYEQYF. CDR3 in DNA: TGTGCCAGCAGCCAAGGTCGGTGGGAAGCGGGGGGGCCCTACGAGCAGTACTTC.

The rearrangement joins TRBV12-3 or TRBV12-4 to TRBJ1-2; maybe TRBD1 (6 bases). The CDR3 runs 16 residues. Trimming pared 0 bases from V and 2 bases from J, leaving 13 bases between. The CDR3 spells CASSLALGGPNYGYTF. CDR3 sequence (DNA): TGTGCCAGCAGTTTAGCGCTTGGGGGGCCAAACTATGGCTACACCTTC.

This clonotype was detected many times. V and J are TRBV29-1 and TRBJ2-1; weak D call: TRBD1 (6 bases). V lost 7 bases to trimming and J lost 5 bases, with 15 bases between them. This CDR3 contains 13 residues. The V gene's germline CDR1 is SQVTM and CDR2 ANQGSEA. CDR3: CSGHRVFDNEQFF. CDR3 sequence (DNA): TGCAGCGGACACAGGGTTTTCGACAATGAGCAGTTCTTC.

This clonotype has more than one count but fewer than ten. CDR3 protein: CASSLDPAGGSNTEAFF. CDR3 nucleotides: TGTGCCAGCAGCTTAGATCCGGCCGGGGGGTCGAACACTGAAGCTTTCTTT. The V and J genes are TRBV7-6 and TRBJ1-1; D is possibly TRBD1 (5 bases). Trimming shortened V by 1 base and J by 1 base, and 16 bases separated the two germline ends. CDR3 length equals 17 residues. Germline values: CDR1 SGHVS, CDR2 FNYEAQ.

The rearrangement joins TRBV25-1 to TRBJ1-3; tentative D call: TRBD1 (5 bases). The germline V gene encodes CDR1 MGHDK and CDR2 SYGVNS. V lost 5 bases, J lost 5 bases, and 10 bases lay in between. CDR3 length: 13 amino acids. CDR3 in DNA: TGTGCCAGCAGTTTGGGGCGCCGAAACACCATATATTTT. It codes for CASSLGRRNTIYF.

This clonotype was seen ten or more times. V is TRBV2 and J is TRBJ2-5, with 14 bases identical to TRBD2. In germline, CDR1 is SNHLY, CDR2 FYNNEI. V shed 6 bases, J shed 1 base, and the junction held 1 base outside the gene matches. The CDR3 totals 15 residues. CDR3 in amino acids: CASSGLAGGQETQYF. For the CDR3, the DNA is TGTGCCAGCAGCGGACTAGCGGGGGGCCAAGAGACCCAGTACTTC.

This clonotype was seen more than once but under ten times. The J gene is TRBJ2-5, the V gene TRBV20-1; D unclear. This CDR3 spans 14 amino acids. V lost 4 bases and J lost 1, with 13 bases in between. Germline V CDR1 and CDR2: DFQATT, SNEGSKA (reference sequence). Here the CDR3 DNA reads TGCAGTGCTAACTCAGGATGGGCCCAAGAGACCCAGTACTTC. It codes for CSANSGWAQETQYF.

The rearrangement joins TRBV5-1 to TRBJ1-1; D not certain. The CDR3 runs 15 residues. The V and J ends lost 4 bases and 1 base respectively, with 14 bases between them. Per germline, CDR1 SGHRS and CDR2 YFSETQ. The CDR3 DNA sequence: TGCGCCAGCAGCCAACTCGTTCAGCAGAACACTGAAGCTTTCTTT. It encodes CASSQLVQQNTEAFF.

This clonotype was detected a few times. CDR3 amino acids: CASSFAPGQGISGYTF. For the CDR3, the DNA is TGTGCCAGCAGTTTCGCCCCGGGACAGGGGATTAGTGGCTACACCTTC. V gene TRBV27 combines with J gene TRBJ1-2, with 10 bases matching TRBD1. CDR1 and CDR2 (germline): MNHEY, SMNVEV (reference sequence). The CDR3 is 16 amino acids. V shed 3 bases and J 7 bases; nucleotides not matched to a gene: 11.

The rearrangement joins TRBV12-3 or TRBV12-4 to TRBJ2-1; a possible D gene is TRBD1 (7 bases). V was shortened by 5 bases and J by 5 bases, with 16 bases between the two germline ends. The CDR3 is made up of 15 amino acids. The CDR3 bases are TGTGCCAGCAGTCCCCGACAGGGAGGTGACAATGAGCAGTTCTTC. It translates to CASSPRQGGDNEQFF.

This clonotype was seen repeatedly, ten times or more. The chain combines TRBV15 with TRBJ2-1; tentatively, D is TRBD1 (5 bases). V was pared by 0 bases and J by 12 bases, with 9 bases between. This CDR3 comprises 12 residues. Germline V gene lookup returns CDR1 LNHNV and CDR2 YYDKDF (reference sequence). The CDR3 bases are TGTGCCACCAGCAGAGATGGGGCTATGCAGTTCTTC. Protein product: CATSRDGAMQFF.